This T cell receptor (beta chain) derives from a study of beta chain features in type 1 diabetes. Study-wide results and limits: Shortening that was moderate but significant affected the TCRB CDR3s of Type 1 diabetes patients in all four CD4+ subsets. cDNA sequencing could over-represent cells with high TCR expression. The similarity of naive, central memory and Treg TCRB repertoires appeared greater among patients than among healthy donors.

This CDR3 is 14 amino acids long. Germline values: CDR1 LNHDA, CDR2 SQIVND (reference sequence). The V gene lost 9 bases and the J gene lost 6 bases, with 19 bases spanning the gap. This clone has a handful of counts. Its matching antigen is unknown. Via CD45RO/CCR7/CD25/CD127/CD95/CD27, cells of the CD4+ naive, central memory, regulatory and stem cell-like memory subsets were sorted. Each sorted fraction was over 98% pure. The isolated RNA, all of it, was reverse transcribed, so expressed TCRB transcripts were what got sequenced. Here immunoSEQ multiplex PCR was the method, and the copy in TCRdb shows in-frame clones only, minus some. The table records over 25,000 clones, 40% to 60% of them present only once.

The receptor's source is a young man with type 1 diabetes. Input material: stem cell memory CD4+ T cells from blood. This chain joins TRBV19 and TRBJ2-3, with a possible D match to TRBD1 (7 bases). The CDR3 protein is CASRGTVTSDTQYF. In nucleotides, the CDR3 is TGTGCCAGCCGCGGGACAGTCACCTCCGATACGCAGTATTTT.